Each of the 24 T cell receptor beta chains below was sequenced from the same sample in a study of blood T cell repertoires in COVID-19. The data were produced by immunoSEQ multiplex PCR, yet TCRdb's version contains in-frame clones alone and is incomplete. This sample has over 85,000 clones, with around 84% found just once. Material for sequencing was peripheral blood. The receptor source for this set is a human donor in a cohort sampled during active COVID-19.

The J gene is TRBJ1-2, the V gene TRBV9; 11 bases agree with TRBD1. V lost 5 bases and J lost 7; bases outside the gene matches: 10. The germline gives CDR1 SGDLS, CDR2 YYNGEE. The CDR3 covers 15 residues. For the CDR3, the DNA is TGTGCCAGCAGGGACCCCGGACAGGGGGCGGGTGGCTACACCTTC. Translating it yields CASRDPGQGAGGYTF.

The gene calls are TRBV19 and TRBJ1-4; D remains unclear. V was shortened by 6 bases and J by 2 bases, with 10 bases between the two germline ends. Germline V gene sequence: CDR1 LNHDA, CDR2 SQIVND (reference sequence). This CDR3 is built from 14 residues. CDR3 DNA: TGTGCCAGTAGAGGAGGGTTTACTAATGAAAAACTGTTTTTT. The encoded protein is CASRGGFTNEKLFF.

The chain is built from TRBV29-1 and TRBJ1-1; D may be TRBD1 (5 bases). The CDR3 spans 12 residues. Germline CDR1 reads SQVTM; CDR2 reads ANQGSEA. Trimming took off 2 bases at V and 10 bases at J, with 14 bases between the two ends. The CDR3 protein is CSVEWPGKGAFF. The CDR3 DNA reads as TGCAGCGTTGAATGGCCAGGGAAGGGAGCTTTCTTT.

The chain couples TRBV5-1 to TRBJ1-1, with D tentatively TRBD1 (6 bases). Germline CDR1 is SGHRS and CDR2 is YFSETQ. The CDR3 covers 15 residues. V lost 1 base and J lost 11, with 21 bases in between. The CDR3 nucleotides read TGCGCCAGCAGCTTGTGGGCCCCGACAGACCAGGGGGCTTTCTTT. Translation gives CASSLWAPTDQGAFF.

The CDR3 sequence is CASSQGRAGGSEAFF. CDR3 coding DNA: TGTGCCAGCAGCCAAGGGAGGGCGGGGGGCTCTGAAGCTTTCTTT. The chain uses TRBV3-1 (or the pseudogene TRBV3-2) and TRBJ1-1, with D maybe TRBD1 (6 bases). The CDR3 has 15 residues. Trimming removed 1 base from V and 6 bases from J, with 15 bases in between. CDR1 and CDR2 from the germline V gene are LGHDT and YNNKEL (reference sequence).

V usage is TRBV5-5 and J usage is TRBJ1-6; tentative D call: TRBD1 (5 bases). Trimming pared 4 bases from V and 3 bases from J, leaving 11 bases between. The V gene's germline CDR1 is SGHKS and CDR2 YYEKEE (reference sequence). The length of the CDR3 is 15 residues. In DNA, the CDR3 is TGTGCCAGCAGCCAGACAGTTAACTATAATTCACCCCTCCACTTT. Amino acids: CASSQTVNYNSPLHF.

This chain links TRBV9 with TRBJ2-3; D perhaps matches TRBD1 (6 bases). The V and J ends lost 0 bases and 4 bases respectively, with 12 bases between them. Germline values: CDR1 SGDLS, CDR2 YYNGEE. CDR3 length: 15 residues. For the CDR3, the DNA is TGTGCCAGCAGCGTAGTGGGGGCATCTTCAGATACGCAGTATTTT. Translating gives CASSVVGASSDTQYF.

CDR3 residues: CASRGDSGPYEQYF. The CDR3 coding sequence is TGTGCCAGCAGGGGGGACTCTGGACCCTACGAGCAGTACTTC. The V gene is TRBV27, the J gene TRBJ2-7; tentative D call: TRBD2 (6 bases). Germline CDR1 and CDR2: MNHEY and SMNVEV (reference sequence). Trimming pared 6 bases from V and 2 bases from J, leaving 14 bases between. The CDR3 has 14 residues.

The chain carries TRBV5-1 and TRBJ1-2; perhaps TRBD1 as D (6 bases). This CDR3 region has 14 residues. Trimming pared 2 bases from V and 1 base from J, leaving 9 bases between. Per germline, CDR1 SGHRS and CDR2 YFSETQ. The CDR3 sequence: CASSLSGDNYGYTF. DNA of the CDR3: TGCGCCAGCAGCTTATCAGGGGATAACTATGGCTACACCTTC.

The chain combines TRBV5-1 with TRBJ2-7, with D unclear. Germline V gene data show CDR1 as SGHRS and CDR2 as YFSETQ. The germline V and J ends were trimmed by 3 bases and 2 bases, with 12 bases remaining between them. This CDR3 region has 14 residues. The chain's CDR3 is CASSSRFPTYEQYF. The CDR3 nucleotides are TGCGCCAGCAGCTCCAGGTTCCCCACCTACGAGCAGTACTTC.

This clone was counted a single time. The chain uses TRBV5-1 and TRBJ2-3; D is unclear. Trimming pared 4 bases from V and 0 bases from J, leaving 12 bases between. This CDR3 spans 15 amino acids. The V gene's germline CDR1 is SGHRS and CDR2 YFSETQ. The CDR3 spells CASSPYIPSTDTQYF. The CDR3 region has the DNA TGCGCCAGCAGCCCTTATATTCCTAGCACAGATACGCAGTATTTT.

This clone was picked up one time. V usage is TRBV28 and J usage is TRBJ2-1, with D possibly matching TRBD1 (6 bases). Trimming left V 6 bases short and J 7 bases short, with 22 bases between. The CDR3 loop spans 16 amino acids. CDR1 and CDR2 (germline): MDHEN, SYDVKM. The CDR3 sequence is CASSWAPMTGVNEQFF. The CDR3 bases are TGTGCCAGCAGCTGGGCCCCGATGACAGGTGTGAATGAGCAGTTCTTC.

V gene TRBV11-3 combines with J gene TRBJ2-2; D is perhaps TRBD1 (5 bases). Germline V lookup: CDR1 SGHNT, CDR2 YENEEA. This CDR3 is 16 amino acids long. Trimming cost V 1 base and J 7 bases, with 16 bases left between them. CDR3 in amino acids: CASSLGLQAFGGELFF. In nucleotides, the CDR3 is TGTGCCAGCAGCTTAGGGCTACAGGCGTTCGGCGGGGAGCTGTTTTTT. Filled out from reference TRBV11-3 and TRBJ2-2, the complete variable domain reads EAGVVQSPRYKIIEKKQPVAFWCNPISGHNTLYWYLQNLGQGPELLIRYENEEAVDDSQLPKDRFSAERLKGVDSTLKIQPAELGDSAVYLCASSLGLQAFGGELFFGEGSRLTVL.

The J gene is TRBJ2-7, the V gene TRBV6-6, with D tentatively TRBD1 (5 bases). The germline V gene has CDR1 MNHNY and CDR2 SVGAGI (reference sequence). Trimming removed 5 bases from V and 6 bases from J, with 26 bases in between. The CDR3 sequence is 17 residues long. The CDR3: CASSHLDSRLGSLEQYF. CDR3 DNA: TGTGCCAGCAGTCACCTTGACAGCCGCCTGGGAAGTCTCGAGCAGTACTTC.

The V call is TRBV12-3 or TRBV12-4, the J call TRBJ2-7, with D unresolved. Trimming cost V 0 bases and J 6 bases, with 3 bases left between them. The CDR3 is made up of 11 amino acids. The CDR3 DNA sequence: TGTGCCAGCAGTTTAGCCTTCGAGCAGTACTTC. This translates into CASSLAFEQYF.

The chain has TRBV2 and TRBJ2-1; 10 bases fit TRBD1. Germline CDR1 reads SNHLY; CDR2 reads FYNNEI. V trimming: 6 bases; J trimming: 0 bases; junction bases outside the gene matches: 2. The CDR3 contains 15 residues. CDR3 sequence: CASRGQGSSYNEQFF. The CDR3 DNA is TGTGCCAGCAGGGGACAGGGGAGCTCCTACAATGAGCAGTTCTTC.

The chain couples TRBV27 to TRBJ1-4, with D possibly being TRBD1 (6 bases). In germline, CDR1 is MNHEY, CDR2 SMNVEV (reference sequence). Trimming took 5 bases from V and 6 from J, leaving 13 bases between them. The CDR3 totals 14 residues. In nucleotides, the CDR3 is TGTGCCAGCAGTCTCCGGCGGACAGATGAAAAACTGTTTTTT. Translating gives CASSLRRTDEKLFF.

This chain connects TRBV6-6 to TRBJ2-3; 14 bases fit TRBD2. Germline-derived CDR1 and CDR2 are MNHNY and SVGAGI (reference sequence). J gave up 1 base and V 6 bases, and 6 bases lay outside the gene matches. The CDR3 length is 17 residues. The CDR3 region has the DNA TGTGCCAGCAGACGAAGGACTAGCGGGGGGCGCACAGATACGCAGTATTTT. Protein: CASRRRTSGGRTDTQYF.

The CDR3 DNA is TGTGCCAGCAGCTCGAGAGTAGGGACAGCCTACGAGCAGTACTTC. Translation gives CASSSRVGTAYEQYF. This chain joins TRBV5-4 and TRBJ2-7, with TRBD1 identical over 7 bases. The CDR3 is made up of 15 amino acids. The germline V gene has CDR1 SGHNT and CDR2 YYREEE (reference sequence). V was clipped by 3 bases and J by 2 bases; unmatched bases: 8. The variable domain in full, completed from reference TRBV5-4 and TRBJ2-7, reads ETGVTQSPTHLIKTRGQQVTLRCSSQSGHNTVSWYQQALGQGPQFIFQYYREEENGRGNFPPRFSGLQFPNYSSELNVNALELDDSALYLCASSSRVGTAYEQYFGPGTRLTVT.

The rearrangement links TRBV3-1 (or the pseudogene TRBV3-2) to TRBJ1-3, with D unresolved. Trimming cost V 8 bases and J 0 bases, with 17 bases left between them. The CDR3 runs 16 residues. CDR1 LGHDT and CDR2 YNNKEL come from the germline V gene (reference sequence). The CDR3 nucleotides are TGTGCCAGCTCTGTATCAGGCGGGCTCTCTGGAAACACCATATATTTT. As protein: CASSVSGGLSGNTIYF.

This rearrangement joins TRBV3-1 (or the pseudogene TRBV3-2) to TRBJ2-2, with 14 bases fitting TRBD2. The CDR3 is made up of 18 amino acids. Germline lookup yields CDR1 LGHDT and CDR2 YNNKEL (reference sequence). Trimming cost V 5 bases and J 6 bases; bases outside gene matches: 11. This chain's CDR3 is CASSRLPGTSGGAGELFF. The CDR3 region has the DNA TGTGCCAGCAGCAGACTTCCCGGGACTAGCGGGGGTGCCGGGGAGCTGTTTTTT.

This clone was picked up one time. V and J are TRBV27 and TRBJ2-6, with D unclear. In germline, CDR1 is MNHEY, CDR2 SMNVEV (reference sequence). Trimming shortened V by 5 bases and J by 1 base, and 9 bases separated the two germline ends. This CDR3 region has 15 residues. DNA of the CDR3: TGTGCCAGCAGTCCCCTCGGTTCTGGGGCCAACGTCCTGACTTTC. Residues: CASSPLGSGANVLTF.

J is TRBJ2-7 and V is TRBV7-2; the D is unclear. Germline V gene data show CDR1 as SGHTA and CDR2 as FQGNSA. The V end was cut by 8 bases, the J end by 3 bases, with 11 bases between. CDR3 length equals 12 residues. The CDR3 region has the DNA TGTGCCAGCGCCACTAAGGACTACGAGCAGTACTTC. This codes for CASATKDYEQYF.

In this sample, this clone turned up a few times. The chain links TRBV5-1 to TRBJ1-2; 12 bases agree with TRBD1. This CDR3 contains 15 residues. Trimming took 7 bases from V and 7 from J; bases not matched to a gene: 11. Germline CDR1 SGHRS, CDR2 YFSETQ. The CDR3 sequence is CASSQTGTGGFGYTF. Here the CDR3 DNA reads TGCGCCAGCTCACAGACCGGGACAGGGGGCTTTGGCTACACCTTC.